This is a list of T cell receptor beta chains from one sample in a study of blood T cell repertoires in COVID-19. Libraries were prepared by immunoSEQ multiplex PCR; TCRdb keeps only in-frame clonotypes and omits some of them. The data hold about 120,000 clones, with around 80% observed a single time. The sample taken for sequencing was peripheral blood. All receptors come from a man in his 60s with active or convalescent COVID-19. CDR3s leave out the opening cysteine and the closing phenylalanine or tryptophan.

>TRBV9|TRBJ2-1
ASSAWGGSYNEQF
>TRBV7-9|TRBJ1-6
ASSPDGQAASYNSPLH
>TRBV7-9|TRBJ2-1
ASVLAGVTEQF
>TRBV9|TRBJ2-7
ASSPRLAGGLEQY
>TRBV2|TRBJ2-7
ASSPTGYYEQY
>TRBV18|TRBJ2-7
ASSRGTGDFNEQY
>TRBV27|TRBJ1-6
ASSPSHRGYNSPLH
>TRBV24-1|TRBJ2-2
ASRGAGEATGELF
>TRBV19|TRBJ1-5
ASSISSNQPQH
>TRBV5-1|TRBJ2-7
ASSLEVARPGYEQY
>TRBV7-3|TRBJ2-1
ASSGTGGDEQF
>TRBV5-4|TRBJ1-1
ASSSGQVRFFTEAF
>TRBV28|TRBJ1-4
ASSSPGTVNEKLF
>TRBV7-3|TRBJ2-1
ASSLGVSGGSYNEQF
>TRBV10-1|TRBJ2-7
ASSEPGGNSYEQY
>TRBV4-1|TRBJ2-3
ASSQLLQGPDTQY
>TRBV15|TRBJ2-5
ATSGTDRGDQETQY
>TRBV6-5|TRBJ2-7
ASSYSGLAAAYEQY
>TRBV2|TRBJ2-5
ASSRDLETQY
>TRBV7-9|TRBJ1-2
ASSQIGGEDGYT